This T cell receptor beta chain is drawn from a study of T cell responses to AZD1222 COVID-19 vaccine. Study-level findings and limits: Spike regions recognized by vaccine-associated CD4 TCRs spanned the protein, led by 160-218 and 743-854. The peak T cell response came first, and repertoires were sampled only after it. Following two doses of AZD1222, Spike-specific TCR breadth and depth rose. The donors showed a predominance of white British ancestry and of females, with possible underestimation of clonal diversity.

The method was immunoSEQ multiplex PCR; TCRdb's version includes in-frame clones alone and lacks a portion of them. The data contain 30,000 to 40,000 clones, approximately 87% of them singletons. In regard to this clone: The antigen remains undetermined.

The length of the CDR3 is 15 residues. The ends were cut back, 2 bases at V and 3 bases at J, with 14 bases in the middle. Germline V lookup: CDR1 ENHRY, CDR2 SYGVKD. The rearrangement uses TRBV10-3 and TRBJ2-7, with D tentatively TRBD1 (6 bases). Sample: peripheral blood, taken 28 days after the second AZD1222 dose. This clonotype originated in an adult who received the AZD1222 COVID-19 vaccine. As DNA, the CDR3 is TGTGCCATCAGTGAGAAAGGGGGTTCCTTCTACGAGCAGTACTTC. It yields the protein CAISEKGGSFYEQYF.